A single sample gave rise to the 27 T cell receptor beta chains below, sequenced in a study of T cell responses to AZD1222 COVID-19 vaccine. Clones were sequenced by immunoSEQ multiplex PCR, and TCRdb holds only the in-frame ones, with some missing. Among over 130,000 clones listed, about 86% were seen once. The sequences come from peripheral blood, collected on day 0 of AZD1222 vaccination. The receptors were sampled from an adult in good health.

This sequence joins TRBV6-1 and TRBJ2-7; D uncertain. Germline CDR1 reads MNHNS; CDR2 reads SASEGT. V was shortened by 0 bases and J by 3 bases, with 6 bases between the two germline ends. The CDR3 has 13 residues. CDR3 sequence: CASSEAFNYEQYF. The CDR3 DNA reads TGTGCCAGCAGTGAAGCTTTCAACTACGAGCAGTACTTC.

The chain joins TRBV19 to TRBJ1-2; 12 positions match TRBD1. Trimming removed 3 bases from V and 6 bases from J; junction bases left unmatched: 5. The germline V gene has CDR1 LNHDA and CDR2 SQIVND (reference sequence). This CDR3 contains 15 residues. The CDR3, as DNA: TGTGCCAGTAGTATTTCGGGACAGGGGGCGAATGGCTACACCTTC. Its translation: CASSISGQGANGYTF.

The rearrangement links TRBV7-9 to TRBJ1-2; D unclear. CDR1 is SEHNR, CDR2 FQNEAQ, per germline (reference sequence). Trimming took off 1 base at V and 2 bases at J, with 8 bases between the two ends. The CDR3 has 14 residues. In nucleotides, the CDR3 is TGTGCCAGCAGCTTAGTAGCAGTAAACTATGGCTACACCTTC. Protein: CASSLVAVNYGYTF.

The CDR3 loop is CASSLGRLHYGYTF. The CDR3 nucleotides are TGTGCCAGCAGCCTAGGGCGCCTCCACTATGGCTACACCTTC. This chain links TRBV7-2 with TRBJ1-2; D remains unclear. Trimming removed 5 bases from V and 3 bases from J, with 13 bases in between. Germline CDR1 and CDR2: SGHTA and FQGNSA. The CDR3 has 14 amino acids. The variable domain in full, with the rest retrieved from reference TRBV7-2 and TRBJ1-2, is GAGVSQSPSNKVTEKGKDVELRCDPISGHTALYWYRQSLGQGLEFLIYFQGNSAPDKSGLPSDRFSAERTGGSVSTLTIQRTQQEDSAVYLCASSLGRLHYGYTFGSGTRLTVV.

This chain uses TRBV3-1 (or the pseudogene TRBV3-2) with TRBJ1-6; D unclear. In germline, CDR1 is LGHDT, CDR2 YNNKEL (reference sequence). The V and J ends lost 1 base and 4 bases respectively, with 11 bases between them. The CDR3 is 16 residues long. The CDR3 bases are TGTGCCAGCAGCCAAGTTACAGTAAATTATAATTCACCCCTCCACTTT. Protein sequence: CASSQVTVNYNSPLHF.

This clone was seen a single time. The V call is TRBV4-3, the J call TRBJ1-4, with D possibly TRBD1 on 6 matching bases. Between the trimmed V and J ends, which lost 0 bases and 6 bases, there was a span of 14 bases. The CDR3 is 16 residues long. Per germline, CDR1 LGHNA and CDR2 YSLEER. The CDR3 nucleotides read TGCGCCAGCAGCCAAGACACCCCGGGGACATATGAAAAACTGTTTTTT. It is translated as CASSQDTPGTYEKLFF.

This sequence joins TRBV5-1 and TRBJ2-2; the D gene is possibly TRBD2 (5 bases). V shed 0 bases and J shed 1 base, with 7 bases lying between them. The CDR3 is 15 residues long. The germline V gene encodes CDR1 SGHRS and CDR2 YFSETQ. The CDR3 is CASSLGGRNTGELFF. CDR3 nucleotides: TGCGCCAGCAGCTTGGGAGGGAGGAACACCGGGGAGCTGTTTTTT. The full variable domain, completed using reference TRBV5-1 and TRBJ2-2, is KAGVTQTPRYLIKTRGQQVTLSCSPISGHRSVSWYQQTPGQGLQFLFEYFSETQRNKGNFPGRFSGRQFSNSRSEMNVSTLELGDSALYLCASSLGGRNTGELFFGEGSRLTVL.

The chain is built from TRBV9 and TRBJ2-3, with D maybe TRBD2 (6 bases). CDR1 is SGDLS and CDR2 is YYNGEE in the germline V gene. The CDR3 runs 18 residues. Trimming took 0 bases from V and 2 from J, leaving 19 bases between them. CDR3 sequence: CASSVGTNPWALTDTQYF. CDR3 bases: TGTGCCAGCAGCGTAGGGACTAACCCGTGGGCTCTCACAGATACGCAGTATTTT.

CDR3 sequence (DNA): TGTGCCAGCGTTAAAAGTTACACTGAAGCTTTCTTT. It encodes CASVKSYTEAFF. The rearrangement joins TRBV28 to TRBJ1-1; D gene ambiguous. The V gene lost 8 bases and the J gene lost 3 bases, with 10 bases spanning the gap. The length of the CDR3 is 12 residues. Germline CDR1 is MDHEN and CDR2 is SYDVKM.

The rearrangement joins TRBV7-2 to TRBJ1-1; the match to TRBD1 covers 7 bases. The germline CDR1 and CDR2 sequences are SGHTA and FQGNSA. Unmatched junction bases numbered 7, after V lost 1 base and J lost 5 bases. CDR3 length equals 15 residues. The CDR3 DNA reads TGTGCCAGCAGCTTAGTAGGGGGCGGTCAGACTGAAGCTTTCTTT. It codes for CASSLVGGGQTEAFF.

The chain employs TRBV18 and TRBJ1-4; weak D call: TRBD1 (5 bases). CDR1 and CDR2 from the germline V gene are KGHSH and LQKENI. The CDR3 spans 13 residues. V gave up 5 bases and J gave up 3 bases, with 7 bases separating them. CDR3 loop: CASSSRANEKLFF. CDR3 nucleotides: TGTGCCAGCTCATCCAGGGCTAATGAAAAACTGTTTTTT.

V gene TRBV7-8 combines with J gene TRBJ2-4; 7 bases agree with TRBD2. The CDR3 has 14 residues. V lost 5 bases to trimming and J lost 8 bases; unmatched junction nucleotides: 9. Germline-derived CDR1 and CDR2 are SGHVS and FQNEAQ. DNA for the CDR3: TGTGCCAGCAGCCAAGGACTAGTTCTCGACATTCAGTACTTC. This translates into CASSQGLVLDIQYF.

The CDR3, as DNA: TGTGCCAGCAGCATAATTCGCGGGACAGCCGGCTACGAGCAGTACTTC. Its protein is CASSIIRGTAGYEQYF. The chain joins TRBV11-2 to TRBJ2-7, with TRBD1 as a possible D gene (7 bases). CDR1 and CDR2 (germline): SGHAT, FQNNGV. This CDR3 has 16 residues. Deletions cut 5 bases from V and 3 bases from J, with 20 bases between.

The gene calls are TRBV18 and TRBJ1-2, with TRBD1 matching 11 bases. Germline V gene data show CDR1 as KGHSH and CDR2 as LQKENI. With 1 base clipped from V and 7 bases from J, the junction kept 5 bases outside the gene matches. The CDR3 is 15 residues long. This chain's CDR3 is CASSPRTGGGFGYTF. The CDR3 DNA is TGTGCCAGCTCACCACGGACAGGGGGCGGGTTTGGCTACACCTTC.

As for this clone: A junction boundary mismatches the germline segment, possibly from a read error. The chain combines TRBV4-3 with TRBJ2-1; unclear D gene. This CDR3 comprises 17 residues. Germline V gene sequence: CDR1 LGHNA, CDR2 YSLEER. CDR3 nucleotides: TGCGCAAGCAGCCCCCCACGGATTGGGAACTTGGGTAATGAGCAGTTCTTC. The encoded protein is CASSPPRIGNLGNEQFF.

This clone has a single count. This chain uses TRBV9 with TRBJ1-6; 8 bases are a match to TRBD1. The CDR3 spans 15 residues. CDR1 and CDR2 (germline): SGDLS, YYNGEE. The J segment lost 8 bases and the V segment lost 3 bases, leaving 7 bases of the junction unmatched. CDR3 loop: CASSGEGQEDSPLHF. CDR3 DNA sequence: TGTGCCAGCAGCGGTGAGGGACAGGAAGATTCACCCCTCCACTTT. The entire variable domain, with the rest obtained from reference TRBV9 and TRBJ1-6, is as follows: DSGVTQTPKHLITATGQRVTLRCSPRSGDLSVYWYQQSLDQGLQFLIQYYNGEERAKGNILERFSAQQFPDLHSELNLSSLELGDSALYFCASSGEGQEDSPLHFGNGTRLTVT.

The CDR3 protein is CASSSRGNGYEKLFF. The CDR3 DNA is TGTGCCAGTAGTAGCAGGGGGAACGGTTATGAAAAACTGTTTTTT. This chain links TRBV19 with TRBJ1-4, with 7 bases fitting TRBD1. V was pared by 4 bases and J by 6 bases, with 8 bases of the junction left unmatched. This CDR3 is built from 15 residues. The V gene's germline CDR1 is LNHDA and CDR2 SQIVND (reference sequence).

The chain combines TRBV11-3 with TRBJ1-4, with a possible D match to TRBD1 (5 bases). Deletions cut 5 bases from V and 5 bases from J, with 9 bases between. Germline V CDR1 and CDR2: SGHNT, YENEEA. There are 13 residues in the CDR3. CDR3 nucleotides: TGTGCCAGCAGCGACGGGACGAATGAAAAACTGTTTTTT. It yields the protein CASSDGTNEKLFF.

This chain connects TRBV7-2 to TRBJ2-7; D might be TRBD1 (5 bases). Between the trimmed V and J ends, which lost 1 base and 5 bases, there was a span of 12 bases. Germline CDR1 is SGHTA and CDR2 is FQGNSA. This CDR3 has 14 amino acids. The CDR3 region is CASSLVPRGDEQYF. The CDR3, as DNA: TGTGCCAGCAGCTTAGTCCCTAGGGGCGACGAGCAGTACTTC.

The chain links TRBV5-1 to TRBJ1-6; no firm D call. CDR3 length: 16 amino acids. The germline V gene has CDR1 SGHRS and CDR2 YFSETQ. Deletions cut 0 bases from V and 7 bases from J, with 14 bases between. CDR3 sequence (DNA): TGCGCCAGCAGCTTGGCTCTGGGTCCGCAGAATTCACCCCTCCACTTT. It is translated as CASSLALGPQNSPLHF.

V is TRBV5-5 and J is TRBJ2-5, with D possibly being TRBD2 (6 bases). The CDR3 is 17 amino acids. The V and J ends lost 0 bases and 1 base respectively, with 16 bases between them. CDR1 and CDR2 from the germline V gene are SGHKS and YYEKEE (reference sequence). CDR3 residues: CASSLAGIADPQETQYF. CDR3 sequence (DNA): TGTGCCAGCAGCTTGGCGGGGATAGCGGACCCCCAAGAGACCCAGTACTTC.

CDR3 region: CASSSTTSGFEDTQYF. CDR3 DNA: TGTGCCAGCAGTTCTACGACTAGCGGGTTCGAAGATACGCAGTATTTT. The V gene is TRBV2, the J gene TRBJ2-3; 10 bases match TRBD2. In germline, CDR1 is SNHLY, CDR2 FYNNEI. V was pared by 5 bases and J by 5 bases, with 10 bases of the junction left unmatched. CDR3 length: 16 residues. Using reference TRBV2 and TRBJ2-3 for the parts outside the CDR3, the full variable domain is EPEVTQTPSHQVTQMGQEVILRCVPISNHLYFYWYRQILGQKVEFLVSFYNNEISEKSEIFDDQFSVERPDGSNFTLKIRSTKLEDSAMYFCASSSTTSGFEDTQYFGPGTRLTVL.

The chain carries TRBV5-1 and TRBJ1-5; maybe TRBD1 (5 bases). Germline V gene data show CDR1 as SGHRS and CDR2 as YFSETQ. This CDR3 has 14 amino acids. V gave up 5 bases and J gave up 6 bases, with 15 bases separating them. The CDR3 protein is CASSGGPEGQPQHF. For the CDR3, the DNA is TGCGCCAGCAGTGGGGGACCAGAGGGTCAGCCCCAGCATTTT.

This chain connects TRBV25-1 to TRBJ2-7, with D possibly being TRBD2 (5 bases). Per germline, CDR1 MGHDK and CDR2 SYGVNS. Between the trimmed V and J ends, which lost 7 bases and 1 base, there was a span of 11 bases. This CDR3 spans 13 amino acids. CDR3 DNA: TGTGCCAGCAAACCGAGGACTTCCTACGAGCAGTACTTC. Translating gives CASKPRTSYEQYF.

The V call is TRBV10-1, the J call TRBJ1-4; maybe TRBD1 (6 bases). V was cut by 6 bases and J by 8 bases, with 22 bases left in between. Germline V CDR1 and CDR2: WNHNN, SYGVQD (reference sequence). This CDR3 is built from 16 residues. Here the CDR3 reads CASSRGGRLPEEKLFF. CDR3 DNA sequence: TGCGCCAGCAGCAGGGGCGGTCGACTCCCGGAGGAAAAACTGTTTTTT.

The chain combines TRBV28 with TRBJ2-1; TRBD2 agrees at 15 bases. CDR3 length: 15 amino acids. V trimming: 5 bases; J trimming: 8 bases; junction bases outside the gene matches: 4. Germline loops: CDR1 MDHEN, CDR2 SYDVKM. CDR3 sequence reads: CASSGLAGGSDEQFF. In DNA, the CDR3 is TGTGCCAGCAGTGGACTAGCGGGAGGGTCTGATGAGCAGTTCTTC. Full variable domain (outside the CDR3, taken from reference TRBV28 and TRBJ2-1): DVKVTQSSRYLVKRTGEKVFLECVQDMDHENMFWYRQDPGLGLRLIYFSYDVKMKEKGDIPEGYSVSREKKERFSLILESASTNQTSMYLCASSGLAGGSDEQFFGPGTRLTVL.

This clone has only a few counts. This sequence joins TRBV19 and TRBJ1-1; 7 positions match TRBD1. This CDR3 region has 15 residues. Germline CDR1 is LNHDA and CDR2 is SQIVND (reference sequence). V was pared by 8 bases and J by 3 bases, with 12 bases of the junction left unmatched. DNA for the CDR3: TGTGCCAGTGGGCAAAACAGGGGCAAGTACACTGAAGCTTTCTTT. It translates to CASGQNRGKYTEAFF.